The clone carrying this TCR beta chain was detected ten times or more. The read ends 3 residues shy of where the CDR3 ends; the end is completed using the germline J gene. The CDR3 has 22 amino acids. Deletions cut 3 bases from V and 3 bases from J, with 36 bases between. The data were produced by immunoSEQ multiplex PCR, yet TCRdb's version contains in-frame clones alone and is incomplete. The sample is made up of some 60,000 clones, none counted only once. The sample is drawn from a study of T cell clonality in common variable immunodeficiency. The sample taken for sequencing was peripheral blood mononuclear cells. The V call is TRBV7-1, the J call TRBJ2-7; possible D gene TRBD2, 6 bases. TRBV7-1 is known as an ORF, though its function is uncertain. This receptor was obtained from a person aged 18-70 years in good health. The CDR3 sequence is CASSSIWGTSVTPGTDDYEQYF. The part of the CDR3 DNA that was read is TGTGCCAGCAGCTCCATCTGGGGGACCTCGGTAACCCCCGGGACTGACGACTACGAG.